The clone carrying this T cell receptor beta chain was seen repeatedly, ten times or more. Amplification of TCR beta CDR3 regions used RNA as the template. First-round RT-PCR of the TCR CDR3 relied on the HTBI primer set. TCRdb passed the multiplex PCR reads through MiXCR, listing each CDR3 protein once. The sample carries approximately 300,000 distinct CDR3 sequences, 16% recorded once. Trimming cost V 0 bases and J 2 bases, with 11 bases left between them. Germline V lookup: CDR1 DFQATT, CDR2 SNEGSKA (reference sequence). The CDR3 is made up of 15 amino acids. The sample comes from a study of T cells in Graves' hyperthyroidism and ophthalmopathy. Subjects aged 18 to 65 presented with newly diagnosed hyperthyroidism of less than 2 months' duration. Diagnosing involved the use of clinical symptoms, serum thyroxine and TRAb, thyroid ultrasound and orbital computed tomography.

This clonotype was obtained from a man between 25 and 39 years old with Graves' hyperthyroidism. The sequencing input was blood. The chain is built from TRBV20-1 and TRBJ1-5, with D possibly being TRBD1 (6 bases). The CDR3 bases are TGCAGTGCTAGAGAGGGGGGCGAGGGCAATCAGCCCCAGCATTTT. Its translation is CSAREGGEGNQPQHF.